The rows below give T cell receptor beta chains drawn from one sample of a study of post-analysis software for immune sequencing data. TCRdb ran MiXCR on the PCR reads and lists one entry per CDR3 protein. Seen here are some 450,000 distinct CDR3 sequences, under 55% observed once, and the top ten hold roughly an eighth. Sequenced input: blood. The receptor set was obtained from a girl under 18 with multiple sclerosis. Each CDR3 is given with its conserved first and last residue. D genes are given only for firm matches. Part of the rows lack a size; the others show once, few, many or a class for expanded clones.

d_call: TRBD2; j_call: TRBJ2-4; v_call: TRBV4-2; clone_size: few; cdr3_aa: CASSLQLAGGAKNIQYF; cdr3_nt: TGTGCCAGCAGCCTCCAACTAGCGGGAGGCGCCAAAAACATTCAGTACTTC
d_call: NA; j_call: TRBJ2-5; v_call: TRBV29-1; clone_size: NA; cdr3_aa: CSVEEGIGGRTETQYF; cdr3_nt: TGCAGCGTTGAAGAGGGGATCGGGGGCCGGACGGAGACCCAGTACTTC
d_call: NA; j_call: TRBJ2-5; v_call: TRBV6-2/TRBV6-3; clone_size: NA; cdr3_aa: CASSYGGQSQETQYF; cdr3_nt: TGTGCCAGCAGTTACGGCGGGCAGAGCCAAGAGACCCAGTACTTC
d_call: TRBD1; j_call: TRBJ1-2; v_call: TRBV20-1; clone_size: NA; cdr3_aa: CSAREPGGLIYGYTF; cdr3_nt: TGCAGTGCTAGAGAACCAGGGGGCCTGATCTATGGCTACACCTTC
d_call: TRBD2; j_call: TRBJ2-1; v_call: TRBV6-5; clone_size: few; cdr3_aa: CASRAGLYNEQFF; cdr3_nt: TGTGCCAGCCGAGCGGGACTCTACAATGAGCAGTTCTTC
d_call: TRBD1; j_call: TRBJ2-7; v_call: TRBV20-1; clone_size: NA; cdr3_aa: CSASRTGYHEQYF; cdr3_nt: TGCAGTGCTAGCAGGACAGGGTACCACGAGCAGTACTTC
d_call: TRBD2; j_call: TRBJ2-3; v_call: TRBV19; clone_size: NA; cdr3_aa: CASSMRFGLAGTDTQYF; cdr3_nt: TGTGCCAGTAGTATGCGATTCGGACTAGCGGGCACAGATACGCAGTATTTT
d_call: NA; j_call: TRBJ2-1; v_call: TRBV12-3/TRBV12-4; clone_size: few; cdr3_aa: CASSPPAGSSYNEQFF; cdr3_nt: TGTGCCAGCAGTCCTCCGGCGGGGAGCTCCTACAATGAGCAGTTCTTC
d_call: NA; j_call: TRBJ1-4; v_call: TRBV5-1; clone_size: NA; cdr3_aa: CASSWTATNEKLFF; cdr3_nt: TGCGCCAGCAGCTGGACAGCAACTAATGAAAAACTGTTTTTT
d_call: NA; j_call: TRBJ2-2; v_call: TRBV5-1; clone_size: NA; cdr3_aa: CASSLEVKNTGELFF; cdr3_nt: TGCGCCAGCAGCTTGGAGGTGAAGAACACCGGGGAGCTGTTTTTT
d_call: NA; j_call: TRBJ1-1; v_call: TRBV7-3; clone_size: NA; cdr3_aa: CASSLTRGRTTEAFF; cdr3_nt: TGTGCCAGCAGCTTAACCCGGGGCAGGACCACTGAAGCTTTCTTT
d_call: TRBD1; j_call: TRBJ2-3; v_call: TRBV20-1; clone_size: NA; cdr3_aa: CSARAGQGAGVTDAQYF; cdr3_nt: TGCAGTGCTAGAGCGGGACAGGGGGCCGGAGTGACAGATGCGCAGTATTTT
d_call: TRBD1; j_call: TRBJ1-1; v_call: TRBV28; clone_size: NA; cdr3_aa: CASRPNRGNTEAFF; cdr3_nt: TGTGCCAGCAGGCCTAACAGGGGCAACACTGAAGCTTTCTTT
d_call: NA; j_call: TRBJ1-2; v_call: TRBV12-3/TRBV12-4; clone_size: few; cdr3_aa: CASTSPPTVFNYGYTF; cdr3_nt: TGTGCCAGCACCTCTCCCCCCACAGTATTTAACTATGGCTACACCTTC
d_call: NA; j_call: TRBJ2-3; v_call: TRBV3-1; clone_size: NA; cdr3_aa: CASSPGWDTITDTQYF; cdr3_nt: TGTGCCAGCAGCCCAGGGTGGGACACCATAACAGATACGCAGTATTTT
d_call: TRBD1; j_call: TRBJ2-7; v_call: TRBV20-1; clone_size: NA; cdr3_aa: CSANRDSTYEQYF; cdr3_nt: TGCAGTGCAAACCGGGACAGTACCTACGAGCAGTACTTC
d_call: NA; j_call: TRBJ2-5; v_call: TRBV6-2/TRBV6-3; clone_size: few; cdr3_aa: CASSSAGMKTQYF; cdr3_nt: TGTGCCAGCAGTTCGGCAGGGATGAAGACCCAGTACTTC